This TCR beta chain was found in a study of shared clonotypes between healthy human individuals. Germline V gene sequence: CDR1 MNHNS, CDR2 SASEGT. This CDR3 comprises 13 residues. V was cut by 2 bases and J by 6 bases, with 9 bases left in between. Several immunoSEQ plates received, in even portions, the genomic DNA of each subset. Produced via immunoSEQ multiplex PCR; TCRdb's table is partial and in-frame only. The data show roughly 2.2 million clones, approximately 90% seen once. Sequencing used naive CD4+ T cells from PBMCs. Subset in this sample: CD45RA+ positively selected. The source is a man aged 18 to 29 in good health. Some clones in this sample may be carry-over from other donors' samples. The V and J genes are TRBV6-1 and TRBJ2-3; D not resolved. CDR3 sequence reads: CASSERYSDTQYF. CDR3 in DNA: TGTGCCAGCAGTGAAAGGTATTCGGATACGCAGTATTTT.